This TCR beta chain is drawn from a study of T cells after somatic rescue of genetic block. Profiling relied on immunoSEQ multiplex PCR, and the TCRdb table lists in-frame clones only, not all of them. This sample has approximately 14,000 clones, with under 80% found just once. Trimming took 4 bases from V and 3 from J; bases not matched to a gene: 2. CDR3 length equals 13 residues. Germline V gives CDR1 MGHRA, CDR2 YSYEKL. The gene calls are TRBV4-1 and TRBJ1-2; 7 nucleotides line up with TRBD1. This TCR was recovered from a man between 18 and 29 years old. The sample consisted of peripheral blood mononuclear cells (PBMCs). CDR3 region: CASSPTGDYGYTF. In DNA form, the CDR3 reads TGCGCCAGCAGCCCTACAGGGGACTATGGCTACACCTTC.